These 13 T cell receptor beta chains were all obtained from the same sample, sequenced in a study of blood T cell repertoires in COVID-19. Sequencing was performed with immunoSEQ multiplex PCR; in TCRdb, only in-frame clones are kept and a portion is missing. The sample lists more than 75,000 clones, about 90% occurring once. What was sequenced was peripheral blood. All receptors derive from a woman of 80 years or more with acute or convalescent COVID-19.

This chain links TRBV5-1 with TRBJ1-1; D possibly corresponds to TRBD1 (6 bases). The CDR3 contains 16 residues. Between the trimmed V and J ends, which lost 0 bases and 2 bases, there was a span of 14 bases. The germline gives CDR1 SGHRS, CDR2 YFSETQ. CDR3 sequence: CASSLVIRGGNTEAFF. The DNA for the CDR3 is TGCGCCAGCAGCTTGGTGATTAGGGGGGGAAACACTGAAGCTTTCTTT.

V gene TRBV30 combines with J gene TRBJ1-6, with 7 bases identical to TRBD1. J gave up 5 bases and V 0 bases, and 4 bases lay outside the gene matches. The germline CDR1 and CDR2 sequences are GTSNPN and SVGIG (reference sequence). There are 15 residues in the CDR3. For the CDR3, the DNA is TGTGCCTGGAGTGTAATGGGACAGAATAATTCACCCCTCCACTTT. Its translation: CAWSVMGQNNSPLHF.

The J gene is TRBJ2-1, the V gene TRBV19; 8 positions agree with TRBD2. Germline V lookup: CDR1 LNHDA, CDR2 SQIVND (reference sequence). The CDR3 runs to 15 residues. The J segment lost 2 bases and the V segment lost 6 bases, leaving 6 bases of the junction unmatched. In DNA form, the CDR3 reads TGTGCCAGTAGACAAGCGGGAGAGCCCTACAATGAGCAGTTCTTC. Its translation is CASRQAGEPYNEQFF.

The CDR3 region is CATSSAPGLAGGSPPDTQYF. The CDR3 region has the DNA TGTGCCACCAGCAGTGCGCCGGGACTAGCGGGGGGATCCCCCCCAGATACGCAGTATTTT. This chain links TRBV15 with TRBJ2-3; TRBD2 aligns across 15 bases. In germline, CDR1 is LNHNV, CDR2 YYDKDF (reference sequence). The CDR3 is 20 amino acids. V was pared by 3 bases and J by 4 bases, with 14 bases of the junction left unmatched.

This clone was recorded a few times. This chain uses TRBV3-1 (or the pseudogene TRBV3-2) with TRBJ1-1; D gene unclear. Germline assignment: CDR1 LGHDT and CDR2 YNNKEL (reference sequence). The V and J ends lost 2 bases and 11 bases respectively, with 12 bases between them. This CDR3 contains 12 residues. In nucleotides, the CDR3 is TGTGCCAGCAGCCAATCGGCCGGGGTCGCTTTCTTT. Translation gives CASSQSAGVAFF.

CDR3 amino acids: CAGSTGGSNEKLFF. The CDR3 DNA follows: TGTGCCGGCTCCACGGGGGGCAGTAATGAAAAACTGTTTTTT. The chain is built from TRBV6-5 and TRBJ1-4; TRBD1 is a possible D gene (6 bases). The V and J ends lost 11 bases and 4 bases respectively, with 17 bases between them. Germline V lookup: CDR1 MNHEY, CDR2 SVGAGI. The CDR3 runs to 14 residues.

This chain links TRBV19 with TRBJ1-6; 11 bases map to TRBD1. The germline V gene encodes CDR1 LNHDA and CDR2 SQIVND (reference sequence). The CDR3 sequence is 17 residues long. With 3 bases clipped from V and 3 bases from J, the junction kept 4 bases outside the gene matches. The CDR3 is CASSITGQGDYNSPLHF. The CDR3 nucleotides are TGTGCCAGTAGTATCACGGGACAGGGGGACTATAATTCACCCCTCCACTTT.

The chain is built from TRBV5-1 and TRBJ2-5; a weak D match, TRBD1 (6 bases). Germline assignment: CDR1 SGHRS and CDR2 YFSETQ. V lost 6 bases and J lost 1, with 10 bases in between. This CDR3 has 13 residues. CDR3 in amino acids: CASTWTAQETQYF. The CDR3 nucleotides are TGCGCCAGCACCTGGACAGCCCAAGAGACCCAGTACTTC.

The chain employs TRBV4-2 and TRBJ2-7; 9 nucleotides agree with TRBD1. V lost 5 bases to trimming and J lost 2 bases; unmatched junction nucleotides: 4. The CDR3 is 14 amino acids. Germline V gene data show CDR1 as LGHNA and CDR2 as YNFKEQ. The CDR3 sequence is CASSYRGPTYEQYF. DNA for the CDR3: TGTGCCAGCAGCTACAGGGGGCCGACCTACGAGCAGTACTTC.

V usage is TRBV19 and J usage is TRBJ1-2; 10 nucleotides line up with TRBD1. The CDR3 sequence is 15 residues long. The germline gives CDR1 LNHDA, CDR2 SQIVND (reference sequence). V shed 8 bases, J shed 4 bases, and the junction held 10 bases outside the gene matches. CDR3 in amino acids: CASWVDRGRGYGYTF. The DNA for the CDR3 is TGTGCCAGTTGGGTCGACAGGGGGCGCGGCTATGGCTACACCTTC.

The CDR3 region is CASSYDAARSYNEQFF. The CDR3 coding sequence is TGTGCCAGCAGTTACGATGCGGCGCGCTCCTACAATGAGCAGTTCTTC. The chain uses TRBV6-5 and TRBJ2-1, with no clear D. CDR3 size: 16 residues. The ends were cut back, 2 bases at V and 0 bases at J, with 11 bases in the middle. CDR1 is MNHEY and CDR2 is SVGAGI in the germline V gene.

The chain is built from TRBV4-3 and TRBJ1-2; 8 positions match TRBD1. With V trimmed by 4 bases and J by 0 bases, 4 bases remained unmatched. Germline CDR1 and CDR2: LGHNA and YSLEER. CDR3 length: 15 residues. The DNA for the CDR3 is TGCGCCAGCAGCCGCGCGGGACAGGCTAACTATGGCTACACCTTC. Amino acid sequence: CASSRAGQANYGYTF.

J is TRBJ2-1 and V is TRBV5-1; 12 bases are a match to TRBD2. Unmatched junction bases numbered 7, after V lost 0 bases and J lost 9 bases. The CDR3 contains 16 residues. Germline-derived CDR1 and CDR2 are SGHRS and YFSETQ. CDR3 region: CASSLGTSGVLGEQFF. CDR3 bases: TGCGCCAGCAGCTTGGGGACTAGCGGGGTCCTGGGTGAGCAGTTCTTC.